One and the same sample provided the 16 T cell receptor beta chains below, sequenced in a study of T cell responses to AZD1222 COVID-19 vaccine. Libraries were prepared by immunoSEQ multiplex PCR; TCRdb keeps only in-frame clonotypes and omits some of them. The table records roughly 190,000 clones, roughly 92% of them present only once. The material was peripheral blood, obtained 28 days after the second AZD1222 dose. These receptors originate from an adult who received the AZD1222 COVID-19 vaccine.

The V gene is TRBV19, the J gene TRBJ2-7, with TRBD1 matching 9 bases. Germline trimming cut 10 bases from V and 1 base from J; bases unmatched to any gene: 8. The CDR3 is made up of 14 amino acids. Per germline, CDR1 LNHDA and CDR2 SQIVND (reference sequence). CDR3 loop: CAKAHRGQSYEQYF. The CDR3 DNA reads TGTGCCAAAGCTCACAGGGGGCAATCCTACGAGCAGTACTTC.

The J gene is TRBJ2-7, the V gene TRBV11-2; perhaps TRBD2 as D (5 bases). Germline V gene sequence: CDR1 SGHAT, CDR2 FQNNGV. This CDR3 has 14 amino acids. Trimming removed 4 bases from V and 1 base from J, with 11 bases in between. The CDR3, as DNA: TGTGCCAGCAGCTCCGTGACTAATTCCTACGAGCAGTACTTC. It yields the protein CASSSVTNSYEQYF. Using reference TRBV11-2 and TRBJ2-7 for the parts outside the CDR3, the full variable domain is EAGVAQSPRYKIIEKRQSVAFWCNPISGHATLYWYQQILGQGPKLLIQFQNNGVVDDSQLPKDRFSAERLKGVDSTLKIQPAKLEDSAVYLCASSSVTNSYEQYFGPGTRLTVT.

This rearrangement joins TRBV7-2 to TRBJ2-7; no reliable D call. CDR3 length equals 17 residues. The V gene lost 3 bases and the J gene lost 3 bases, with 21 bases spanning the gap. Germline lookup yields CDR1 SGHTA and CDR2 FQGNSA. CDR3 bases: TGTGCCAGCAGCTTGGGGTTCGGTGGGCTGGAAATCTACGAGCAGTACTTC. Translation gives CASSLGFGGLEIYEQYF.

The chain uses TRBV7-9 and TRBJ1-2; no reliable D call. The CDR3 runs 13 residues. The germline V gene encodes CDR1 SEHNR and CDR2 FQNEAQ (reference sequence). With 1 base removed from V and 4 bases from J, the gap between germline ends came to 7 bases. For the CDR3, the DNA is TGTGCCAGCAGCTTAGATCGGATCTATGGCTACACCTTC. Residues: CASSLDRIYGYTF.

In this sample, this clone turned up once. V and J are TRBV5-4 and TRBJ2-3; 8 bases agree with TRBD2. CDR1 SGHNT and CDR2 YYREEE come from the germline V gene (reference sequence). The CDR3 length is 14 residues. V shed 3 bases and J 2 bases; nucleotides not matched to a gene: 2. In nucleotides, the CDR3 is TGTGCCAGCAGCTCGGGGGGGCTCACAGATACGCAGTATTTT. This translates into CASSSGGLTDTQYF.

This clone came up once. This chain connects TRBV7-2 to TRBJ1-3; 8 positions match TRBD1. CDR3 length equals 14 residues. V was clipped by 4 bases and J by 2 bases; unmatched bases: 1. Germline V gives CDR1 SGHTA, CDR2 FQGNSA. The CDR3 nucleotides read TGTGCCAGCAGCTCGACAGGGGCTGGAAACACCATATATTTT. It encodes CASSSTGAGNTIYF.

This clone has a single count. The chain is built from TRBV7-2 and TRBJ2-3; 13 nucleotides match TRBD2. CDR3 length equals 16 residues. V was pared by 6 bases and J by 0 bases, with 3 bases of the junction left unmatched. Germline CDR1 is SGHTA and CDR2 is FQGNSA. The CDR3 sequence: CASSQLAGGSTDTQYF. The CDR3 DNA reads TGTGCCAGCAGTCAACTAGCGGGGGGGAGCACAGATACGCAGTATTTT.

This clone appeared once. The V call is TRBV7-3, the J call TRBJ2-3, with D uncertain. Germline V gene lookup returns CDR1 SGHTA and CDR2 FQGTGA. The CDR3 is 14 amino acids. Trimming shortened V by 5 bases and J by 4 bases, and 13 bases separated the two germline ends. The CDR3 spells CASSPTGGSDTQYF. CDR3 DNA: TGTGCCAGCAGCCCCACCGGCGGTTCAGATACGCAGTATTTT.

The V and J genes are TRBV3-1 (or the pseudogene TRBV3-2) and TRBJ2-5; TRBD2 matches at 7 bases. The CDR3 is 11 residues long. Germline V lookup: CDR1 LGHDT, CDR2 YNNKEL (reference sequence). The DNA for the CDR3 is TGTGCAGCGGGAATAGGCGAGACCCAGTACTTC. This gives the protein CAAGIGETQYF.

This chain uses TRBV7-9 with TRBJ2-1; 7 bases match TRBD2. V lost 5 bases, J lost 2 bases, and 6 bases stayed unmatched. The germline gives CDR1 SEHNR, CDR2 FQNEAQ (reference sequence). This CDR3 comprises 15 residues. The CDR3 is CASSRERGAYNEQFF. The CDR3 DNA follows: TGTGCCAGCAGCCGCGAGCGGGGTGCCTACAATGAGCAGTTCTTC. Filled out from reference TRBV7-9 and TRBJ2-1, the complete variable domain reads DTGVSQNPRHKITKRGQNVTFRCDPISEHNRLYWYRQTLGQGPEFLTYFQNEAQLEKSRLLSDRFSAERPKGSFSTLEIQRTEQGDSAMYLCASSRERGAYNEQFFGPGTRLTVL.

V is TRBV6-1 and J is TRBJ1-1; tentative D call: TRBD1 (5 bases). Germline V gene data show CDR1 as MNHNS and CDR2 as SASEGT. This CDR3 has 18 amino acids. With 1 base removed from V and 1 base from J, the gap between germline ends came to 19 bases. CDR3 bases: TGTGCCAGCAGTGAAGGGGCGGGACCTAGGGTCTGGAACACTGAAGCTTTCTTT. It yields the protein CASSEGAGPRVWNTEAFF.

The V call is TRBV10-3, the J call TRBJ1-2; no reliable D call. V lost 6 bases, J lost 2 bases, and 10 bases lay in between. This CDR3 comprises 13 residues. Germline V gene sequence: CDR1 ENHRY, CDR2 SYGVKD. As DNA, the CDR3 is TGTGCCATCAGAAGGACGGCCAACTATGGCTACACCTTC. Its protein product is CAIRRTANYGYTF.

This chain connects TRBV19 to TRBJ2-7; 7 nucleotides match TRBD1. V trimming: 6 bases; J trimming: 0 bases; junction bases outside the gene matches: 8. The CDR3 runs 15 residues. Germline V gene data show CDR1 as LNHDA and CDR2 as SQIVND (reference sequence). The CDR3 region is CASRRQGASSYEQYF. The CDR3 DNA reads TGTGCCAGTAGACGACAGGGCGCTAGCTCCTACGAGCAGTACTTC.

This sequence joins TRBV27 and TRBJ1-2; 7 positions match TRBD1. CDR3 length: 15 residues. The germline CDR1 and CDR2 sequences are MNHEY and SMNVEV (reference sequence). J gave up 5 bases and V 5 bases, and 11 bases lay outside the gene matches. CDR3 DNA: TGTGCCAGCAGTCTATATGGACAACAGGGGTATGGCTACACCTTC. Its translation: CASSLYGQQGYGYTF.

The V call is TRBV13, the J call TRBJ2-7; D is unresolved. The germline V gene encodes CDR1 PRHDT and CDR2 FYEKMQ (reference sequence). Trimming took 6 bases from V and 0 from J, leaving 12 bases between them. CDR3 length: 14 residues. The CDR3 loop reads CASSSSLNSYEQYF. The CDR3 DNA reads TGTGCCAGCAGTAGCTCCCTCAACTCCTACGAGCAGTACTTC.

This rearrangement joins TRBV7-9 to TRBJ2-1; D call uncertain. This CDR3 region has 15 residues. Germline CDR1 reads SEHNR; CDR2 reads FQNEAQ (reference sequence). V was cut by 4 bases and J by 8 bases, with 18 bases left in between. In DNA, the CDR3 is TGTGCCAGCAGCTCGATAGTTTTGGGTAACGATGAGCAGTTCTTC. Protein: CASSSIVLGNDEQFF. Supplemented by reference TRBV7-9 and TRBJ2-1, the full variable domain reads DTGVSQNPRHKITKRGQNVTFRCDPISEHNRLYWYRQTLGQGPEFLTYFQNEAQLEKSRLLSDRFSAERPKGSFSTLEIQRTEQGDSAMYLCASSSIVLGNDEQFFGPGTRLTVL.